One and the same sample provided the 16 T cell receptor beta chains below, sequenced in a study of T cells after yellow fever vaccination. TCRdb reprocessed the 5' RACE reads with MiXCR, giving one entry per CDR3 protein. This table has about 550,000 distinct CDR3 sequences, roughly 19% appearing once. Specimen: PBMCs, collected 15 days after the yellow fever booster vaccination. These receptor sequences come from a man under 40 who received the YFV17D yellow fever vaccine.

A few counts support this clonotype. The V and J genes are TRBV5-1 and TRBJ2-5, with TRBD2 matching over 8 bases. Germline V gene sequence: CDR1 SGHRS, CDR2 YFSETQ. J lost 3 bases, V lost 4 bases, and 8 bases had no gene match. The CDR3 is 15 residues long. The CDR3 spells CASSRYSGAEETQYF. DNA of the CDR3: TGCGCCAGCAGCCGATATAGCGGGGCGGAAGAGACCCAGTACTTC.

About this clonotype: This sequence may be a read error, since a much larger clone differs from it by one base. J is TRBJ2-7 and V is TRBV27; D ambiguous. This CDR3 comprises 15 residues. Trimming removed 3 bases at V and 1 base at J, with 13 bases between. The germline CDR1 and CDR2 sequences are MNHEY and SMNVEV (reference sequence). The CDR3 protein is CASSFTGLRSYEQYF. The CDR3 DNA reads TGTGCCAGCAGTTTCACGGGCCTAAGGTCCTACGAGCAGTACTTC.

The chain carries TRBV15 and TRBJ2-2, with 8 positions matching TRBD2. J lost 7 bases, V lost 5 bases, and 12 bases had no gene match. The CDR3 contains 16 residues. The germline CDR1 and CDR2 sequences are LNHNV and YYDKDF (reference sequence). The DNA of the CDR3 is TGTGCCACCAGCGGGGGGTTAGCGGGACCCTACGGGGAGCTGTTTTTT. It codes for CATSGGLAGPYGELFF. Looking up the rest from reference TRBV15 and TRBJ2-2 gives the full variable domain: DAMVIQNPRYQVTQFGKPVTLSCSQTLNHNVMYWYQQKSSQAPKLLFHYYDKDFNNEADTPDNFQSRRPNTSFCFLDIRSPGLGDTAMYLCATSGGLAGPYGELFFGEGSRLTVL.

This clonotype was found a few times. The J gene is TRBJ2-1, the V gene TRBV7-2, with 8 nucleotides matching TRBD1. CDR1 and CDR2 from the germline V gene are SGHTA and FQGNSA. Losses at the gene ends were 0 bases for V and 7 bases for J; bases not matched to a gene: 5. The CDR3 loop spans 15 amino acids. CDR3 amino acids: CASSLAQGALNEQFF. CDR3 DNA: TGTGCCAGCAGCTTAGCCCAGGGGGCTTTGAATGAGCAGTTCTTC.

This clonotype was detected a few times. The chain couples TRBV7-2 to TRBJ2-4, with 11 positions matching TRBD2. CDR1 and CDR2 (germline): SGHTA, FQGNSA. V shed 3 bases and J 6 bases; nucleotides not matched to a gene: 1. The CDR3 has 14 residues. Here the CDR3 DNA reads TGTGCCAGCAGCTTCGGGACTAGCGGAAACATTCAGTACTTC. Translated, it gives CASSFGTSGNIQYF.

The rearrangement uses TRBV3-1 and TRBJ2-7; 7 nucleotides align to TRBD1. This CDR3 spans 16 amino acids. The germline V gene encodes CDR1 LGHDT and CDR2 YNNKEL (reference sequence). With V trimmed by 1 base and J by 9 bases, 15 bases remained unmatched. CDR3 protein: CASSQVSTGNVRGQYF. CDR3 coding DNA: TGTGCCAGCAGCCAAGTTTCGACAGGGAATGTTCGAGGGCAGTACTTC.

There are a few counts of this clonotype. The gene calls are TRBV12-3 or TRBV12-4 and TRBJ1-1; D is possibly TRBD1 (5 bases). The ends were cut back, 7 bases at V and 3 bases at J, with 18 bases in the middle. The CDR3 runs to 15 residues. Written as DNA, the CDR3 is TGTGCCAGCAACCTCTCGGGCAGGGAGGACACTGAAGCTTTCTTT. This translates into CASNLSGREDTEAFF.

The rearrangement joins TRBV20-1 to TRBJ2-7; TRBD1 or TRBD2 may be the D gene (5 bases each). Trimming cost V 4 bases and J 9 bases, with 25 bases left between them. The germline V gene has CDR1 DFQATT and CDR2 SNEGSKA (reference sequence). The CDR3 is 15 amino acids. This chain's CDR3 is CSAINRDALPSGQYF. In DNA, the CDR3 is TGCAGTGCTATTAACCGGGACGCACTTCCCAGCGGGCAGTACTTC.

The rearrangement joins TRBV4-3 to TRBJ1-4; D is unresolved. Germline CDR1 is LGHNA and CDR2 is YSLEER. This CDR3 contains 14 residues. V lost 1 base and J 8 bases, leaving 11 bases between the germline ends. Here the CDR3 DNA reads TGCGCCAGCAGCCAAGTCGTCCGGACCGAAAAACTGTTTTTT. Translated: CASSQVVRTEKLFF.

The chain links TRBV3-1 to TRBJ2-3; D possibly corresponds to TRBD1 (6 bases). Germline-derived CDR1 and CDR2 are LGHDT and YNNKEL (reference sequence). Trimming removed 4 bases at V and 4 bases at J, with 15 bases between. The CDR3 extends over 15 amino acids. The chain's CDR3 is CASSPRGSRPDTQYF. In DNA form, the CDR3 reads TGTGCCAGCAGCCCCAGGGGCTCCCGCCCAGATACGCAGTATTTT.

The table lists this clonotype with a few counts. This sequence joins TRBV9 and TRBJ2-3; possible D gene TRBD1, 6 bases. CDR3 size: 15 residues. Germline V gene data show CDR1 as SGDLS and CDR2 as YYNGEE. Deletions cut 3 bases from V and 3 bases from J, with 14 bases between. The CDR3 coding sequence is TGTGCCAGCAGCGGGACAGAATTCGGGACAGATACGCAGTATTTT. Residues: CASSGTEFGTDTQYF.

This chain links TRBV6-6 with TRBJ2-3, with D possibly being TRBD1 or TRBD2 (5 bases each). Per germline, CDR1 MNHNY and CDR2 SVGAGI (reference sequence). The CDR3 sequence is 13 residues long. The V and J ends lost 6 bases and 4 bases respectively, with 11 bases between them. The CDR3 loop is CASRGPGADTQYF. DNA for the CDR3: TGTGCCAGCAGGGGACCCGGGGCAGATACGCAGTATTTT.

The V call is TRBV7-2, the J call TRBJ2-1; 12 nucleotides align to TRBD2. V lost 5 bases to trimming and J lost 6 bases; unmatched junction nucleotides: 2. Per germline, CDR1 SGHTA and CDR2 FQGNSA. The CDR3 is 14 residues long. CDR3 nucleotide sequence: TGTGCCAGCAGCACGACTAGCGGGAGCAATGAGCAGTTCTTC. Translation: CASSTTSGSNEQFF.

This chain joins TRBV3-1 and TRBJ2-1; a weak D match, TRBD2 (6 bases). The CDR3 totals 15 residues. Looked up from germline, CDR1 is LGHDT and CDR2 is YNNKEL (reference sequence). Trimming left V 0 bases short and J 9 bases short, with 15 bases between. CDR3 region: CASSQEATSIGEQFF. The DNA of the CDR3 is TGTGCCAGCAGCCAAGAAGCGACTAGTATAGGTGAGCAGTTCTTC.

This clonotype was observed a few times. The CDR3 protein is CASSGGGWETQYF. CDR3 DNA sequence: TGTGCCAGCAGTGGCGGGGGGTGGGAGACCCAGTACTTC. The V and J genes are TRBV25-1 and TRBJ2-5; 8 nucleotides align to TRBD2. This CDR3 contains 13 residues. Germline trimming cut 4 bases from V and 5 bases from J; bases unmatched to any gene: 3. In germline, CDR1 is MGHDK, CDR2 SYGVNS.

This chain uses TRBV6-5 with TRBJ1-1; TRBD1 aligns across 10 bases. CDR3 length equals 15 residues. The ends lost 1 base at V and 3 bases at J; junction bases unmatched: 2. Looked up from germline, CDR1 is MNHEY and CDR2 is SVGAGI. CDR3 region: CASSYFGTGDTEAFF. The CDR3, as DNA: TGTGCCAGCAGTTACTTTGGGACAGGGGACACTGAAGCTTTCTTT.